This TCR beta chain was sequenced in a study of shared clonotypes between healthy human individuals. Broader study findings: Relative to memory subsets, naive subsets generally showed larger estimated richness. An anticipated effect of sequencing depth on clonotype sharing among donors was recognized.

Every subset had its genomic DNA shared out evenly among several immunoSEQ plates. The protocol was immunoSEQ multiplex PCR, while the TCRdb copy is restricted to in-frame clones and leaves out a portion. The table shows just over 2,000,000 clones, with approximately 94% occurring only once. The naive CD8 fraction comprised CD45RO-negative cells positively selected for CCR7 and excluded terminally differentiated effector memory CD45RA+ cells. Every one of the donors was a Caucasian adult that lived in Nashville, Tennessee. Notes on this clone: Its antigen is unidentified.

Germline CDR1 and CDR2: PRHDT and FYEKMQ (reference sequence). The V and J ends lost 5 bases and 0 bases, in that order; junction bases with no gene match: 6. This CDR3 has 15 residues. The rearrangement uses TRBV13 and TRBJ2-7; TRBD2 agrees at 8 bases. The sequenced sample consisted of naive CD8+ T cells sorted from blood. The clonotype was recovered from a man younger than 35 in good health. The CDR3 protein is CASSIGLASSYEQYF. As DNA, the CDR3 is TGTGCCAGCAGCATCGGACTAGCCAGCTCCTACGAGCAGTACTTC.